Below, one TCR beta chain is given with its context. What it recognizes is unknown. The entry originates in a study of PD-1 blockade in classical Hodgkin lymphoma. General study findings and limits: CD4+ TCR diversity climbed significantly by C4D1, unlike CD8+ TCR diversity.

The germline V gene encodes CDR1 SGHVS and CDR2 FQNEAQ. V lost 3 bases and J 7 bases, leaving 7 bases between the germline ends. This CDR3 has 12 amino acids. Assay: immunoSEQ multiplex PCR; the TCRdb copy retains only in-frame clones and omits some. Of around 60,000 clones in the sample, around 90% were seen once. Time point here: cycle 4 day 1 (C4D1), after 5 to 7 weeks of nivolumab. Exposure to brentuximab vedotin varied, and each patient had relapsed following autologous stem cell transplantation. This specimen consisted of peripheral blood mononuclear cells (PBMCs), obtained before the fourth cycle of nivolumab. The gene calls are TRBV7-8 and TRBJ2-1, with a weak D call TRBD2 (5 bases). The clonotype comes from a human donor with classical Hodgkin lymphoma. Written as DNA, the CDR3 is TGTGCCAGCAGCTTCACGGGGAATGAGCAGTTCTTC. As protein: CASSFTGNEQFF.